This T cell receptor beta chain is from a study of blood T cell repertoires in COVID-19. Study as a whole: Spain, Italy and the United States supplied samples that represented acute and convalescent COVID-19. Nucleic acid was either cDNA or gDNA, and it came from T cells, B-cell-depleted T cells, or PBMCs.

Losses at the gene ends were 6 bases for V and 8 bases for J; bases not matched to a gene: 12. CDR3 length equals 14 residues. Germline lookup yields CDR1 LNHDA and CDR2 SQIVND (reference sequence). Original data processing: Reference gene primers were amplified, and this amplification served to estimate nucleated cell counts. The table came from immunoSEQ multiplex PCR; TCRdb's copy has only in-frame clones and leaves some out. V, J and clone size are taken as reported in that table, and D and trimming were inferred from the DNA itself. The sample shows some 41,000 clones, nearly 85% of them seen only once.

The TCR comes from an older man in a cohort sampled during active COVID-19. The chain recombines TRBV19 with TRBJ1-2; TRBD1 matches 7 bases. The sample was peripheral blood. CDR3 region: CASRSTGVRIGYTF. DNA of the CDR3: TGTGCCAGTAGATCCACAGGGGTTCGTATCGGCTACACCTTC.